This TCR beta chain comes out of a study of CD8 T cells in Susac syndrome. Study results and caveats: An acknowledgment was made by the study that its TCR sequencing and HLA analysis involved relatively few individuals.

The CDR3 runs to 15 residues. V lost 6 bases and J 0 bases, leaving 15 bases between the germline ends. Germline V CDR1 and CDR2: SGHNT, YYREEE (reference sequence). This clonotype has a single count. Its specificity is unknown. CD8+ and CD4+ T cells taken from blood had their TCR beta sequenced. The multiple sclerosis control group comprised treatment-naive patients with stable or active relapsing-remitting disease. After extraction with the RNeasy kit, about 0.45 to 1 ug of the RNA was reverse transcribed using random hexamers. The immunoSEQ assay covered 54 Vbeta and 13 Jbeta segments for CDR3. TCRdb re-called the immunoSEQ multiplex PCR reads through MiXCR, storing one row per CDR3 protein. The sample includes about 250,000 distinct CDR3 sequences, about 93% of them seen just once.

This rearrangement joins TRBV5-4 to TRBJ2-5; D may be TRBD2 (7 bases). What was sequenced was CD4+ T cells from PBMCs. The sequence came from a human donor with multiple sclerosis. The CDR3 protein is CASKGQRGHQETQYF. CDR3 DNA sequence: TGTGCCAGCAAAGGACAGCGGGGCCACCAAGAGACCCAGTACTTC.